The T cell receptor beta chain described here comes from a study of shared clonotypes between healthy human individuals. Notes on the study in general: A limitation of the genetic and exposure-history diversity represented arose from few donors.

Several immunoSEQ 96-well plates shared each subset's DNA, each plate a replicate. The authors ran unsorted PBMC replicate PCRs on 300 ng DNA, about 30,000 T cell genomes. The authors' processing: ImmunoSEQ junction-only sequences lacked quality scores, so their filtering differed. Generated by immunoSEQ multiplex PCR, the TCRdb table keeps only in-frame clones and is missing some. V and J calls and clone size are as listed in that table; D and trimming were resolved from the DNA. The profile covers more than 400,000 clones, with more than 65% appearing a single time and 10% to 15% taken by the ten largest. The CDR3 totals 11 residues. Germline CDR1 is SQVTM and CDR2 is ANQGSEA. About this clone itself: The antigen is undetermined. Sequence at one end of the junction differs from germline and may be a read error.

This clonotype was obtained from a woman aged 40-49 years in good health. Some clones in this sample may be carry-over from other donors' samples. Material: PBMCs. The chain combines TRBV29-1 with TRBJ2-1; D may be TRBD2 (5 bases). CDR3: CSAERLNEQFF. CDR3 bases: TGCAGCGCTGAACGACTAAATGAGCAGTTCTTC.